The next 9 T cell receptor beta chains were all read from a single sample in a study of T cell responses to AZD1222 COVID-19 vaccine (TCRdb year 2021). The library was prepared using the immunoSEQ multiplex PCR assay. TCRdb stores this immuneACCESS table with in-frame sequences only. Part of the clones is absent; in the studies checked, under half of the shortfall reflects unresolved V genes, and no reason is known for the rest. The sample table holds 160,000 or so clones, of which more than 85% were seen once. The top ten clones comprise 6.9% of the sample. According to the study, the label for this sample's time point signals: sample from adult after SARS-CoV-2 infection, after symptom onset. The sequencing used peripheral blood, collected after recovery from COVID-19. These receptor sequences come from an adult who had recovered from COVID-19.

The chain employs TRBV7-9 and TRBJ1-3; D call uncertain. V lost 8 bases and J lost 1, with 18 bases in between. The CDR3 has 16 residues. Germline CDR1 reads SEHNR; CDR2 reads FQNEAQ (reference sequence). CDR3 region: CASGFGPLNSGNTIYF. The CDR3 nucleotides read TGTGCCAGCGGTTTCGGACCTCTTAATTCTGGAAACACCATATATTTT.

The rearrangement uses TRBV20-1 and TRBJ1-1, with D uncertain. This CDR3 contains 11 residues. With 3 bases removed from V and 7 bases from J, the gap between germline ends came to 9 bases. The germline V gene encodes CDR1 DFQATT and CDR2 SNEGSKA (reference sequence). The CDR3 loop reads CSASNQNEAFF. The CDR3, as DNA: TGCAGTGCTAGTAATCAGAATGAAGCTTTCTTT.

The chain employs TRBV2 and TRBJ1-1; the D is unclear. The germline V gene encodes CDR1 SNHLY and CDR2 FYNNEI. There are 14 residues in the CDR3. V was shortened by 4 bases and J by 1 base, with 10 bases between the two germline ends. The CDR3 protein is CASSGRTENTEAFF. The CDR3, as DNA: TGTGCCAGCAGTGGAAGGACGGAGAACACTGAAGCTTTCTTT. The full variable domain, in which reference TRBV2 and TRBJ1-1 provide the parts outside the CDR3, is EPEVTQTPSHQVTQMGQEVILRCVPISNHLYFYWYRQILGQKVEFLVSFYNNEISEKSEIFDDQFSVERPDGSNFTLKIRSTKLEDSAMYFCASSGRTENTEAFFGQGTRLTVV.

The sample holds one count of this clone. The V and J genes are TRBV9 and TRBJ1-5; no clear D. The germline V and J ends were trimmed by 0 bases and 0 bases, with 16 bases remaining between them. CDR1 and CDR2 from the germline V gene are SGDLS and YYNGEE. The CDR3 contains 18 residues. The CDR3 bases are TGTGCCAGCAGCGTAGAAGGCAGAACTAGTTATAGCAATCAGCCCCAGCATTTT. Its protein is CASSVEGRTSYSNQPQHF.

The chain has TRBV5-4 and TRBJ2-5, with 8 nucleotides matching TRBD2. V gave up 0 bases and J gave up 1 base; unmatched junction bases: 5. The CDR3 is 16 amino acids. Germline V lookup: CDR1 SGHNT, CDR2 YYREEE (reference sequence). The CDR3 protein is CASSLGAGAPQETQYF. For the CDR3, the DNA is TGTGCCAGCAGCTTGGGAGCGGGAGCCCCCCAAGAGACCCAGTACTTC.

This chain uses TRBV18 with TRBJ1-1, with D uncertain. V shed 3 bases and J shed 8 bases, with 13 bases lying between them. CDR1 is KGHSH, CDR2 LQKENI, per germline. This CDR3 is built from 13 residues. This CDR3 is CASSPPGRREAFF. The CDR3 nucleotides read TGTGCCAGCTCACCCCCCGGTCGCAGAGAAGCTTTCTTT. Using reference TRBV18 and TRBJ1-1 for the parts outside the CDR3, the full variable domain is NAGVMQNPRHLVRRRGQEARLRCSPMKGHSHVYWYRQLPEEGLKFMVYLQKENIIDESGMPKERFSAEFPKEGPSILRIQQVVRGDSAAYFCASSPPGRREAFFGQGTRLTVV.

This chain connects TRBV6-6 to TRBJ2-1, with TRBD1 matching over 7 bases. This CDR3 comprises 14 residues. Germline CDR1 reads MNHNY; CDR2 reads SVGAGI (reference sequence). Germline trimming cut 5 bases from V and 1 base from J; bases unmatched to any gene: 2. DNA of the CDR3: TGTGCCAGCAGTAGGACAGGTTCCTACAATGAGCAGTTCTTC. It is translated as CASSRTGSYNEQFF.

The chain joins TRBV28 to TRBJ2-2; TRBD1 might be the D (6 bases). This CDR3 has 15 residues. V lost 6 bases to trimming and J lost 9 bases, with 20 bases between them. Germline V lookup: CDR1 MDHEN, CDR2 SYDVKM. The CDR3 coding sequence is TGTGCCAGCAGGCACCTTTACAGGGTGGAGAGGGAGCTGTTTTTT. Its protein product is CASRHLYRVERELFF.

This chain joins TRBV24-1 and TRBJ2-7, with TRBD1 matching over 9 bases. The germline gives CDR1 KGHDR, CDR2 SFDVKD. The CDR3 covers 14 residues. Trimming took 7 bases from V and 2 from J; bases not matched to a gene: 5. The chain's CDR3 is CATSLTGGTYEQYF. As DNA, the CDR3 is TGTGCCACCAGCCTGACAGGGGGTACCTACGAGCAGTACTTC.